This T cell receptor (beta chain) was recorded in a study of blood T cells in healthy people across ages. Using a J-beta primer mix together with a sample-barcoded 5' primer, a second PCR was run for about 6 to 12 cycles. A single record per CDR3 protein comes from TCRdb applying MiXCR to the 5' RACE reads. The sample consists of hundreds of thousands of distinct CDR3 sequences, approximately 50% of them appearing once. This clonotype came up a few times. Antigen: not known. This CDR3 has 14 residues. V lost 4 bases to trimming and J lost 8 bases, with 15 bases between them. Germline CDR1 is MDHEN and CDR2 is SYDVKM. Study observations and caveats: No one knew whether donors had CMV, which possibly confounded expanded clonotype changes.

This sequence was found in a woman aged 55-75 years in good health. The sequencing sample was made of blood. J is TRBJ2-1 and V is TRBV28; D perhaps matches TRBD1 (5 bases). CDR3 region: CASSSPGQGHEQFF. CDR3 nucleotides: TGTGCCAGCAGTTCCCCTGGGCAGGGCCATGAGCAGTTCTTC.